The 28 T cell receptor beta chains below all came from one sample that was sequenced in a study of T cell responses to AZD1222 COVID-19 vaccine. The method was immunoSEQ multiplex PCR; TCRdb's version includes in-frame clones alone and lacks a portion of them. This table holds about 67,000 clones, 80% to 85% found once. Sequenced material: peripheral blood, taken on day 0 of AZD1222 vaccination. These TCRs come from an adult in good health.

This clone was counted only a few times. The chain links TRBV28 to TRBJ2-7; D gene unclear. The ends were cut back, 6 bases at V and 0 bases at J, with 15 bases in the middle. The germline CDR1 and CDR2 sequences are MDHEN and SYDVKM. The CDR3 has 15 amino acids. The CDR3 bases are TGTGCCAGCAGGGACCTCGGACGGATCTCCTACGAGCAGTACTTC. It is translated as CASRDLGRISYEQYF.

The gene calls are TRBV18 and TRBJ1-6; no clear D gene. Trimming cost V 3 bases and J 7 bases, with 10 bases left between them. CDR3 length equals 14 residues. CDR1 KGHSH and CDR2 LQKENI come from the germline V gene. CDR3 DNA sequence: TGTGCCAGCTCACCCACATCTCTGAATTCACCCCTCCACTTT. Its translation is CASSPTSLNSPLHF.

This clone was detected a few times. V gene TRBV7-2 combines with J gene TRBJ1-2, with 7 positions matching TRBD1. Trimming at V came to 1 base and at J to 6 bases, leaving 5 bases not matched to a gene. Germline V lookup: CDR1 SGHTA, CDR2 FQGNSA. This CDR3 is built from 14 residues. CDR3 sequence: CASSLETGRNGYTF. As DNA, the CDR3 is TGTGCCAGCAGCTTAGAGACAGGGCGCAATGGCTACACCTTC.

V is TRBV7-3 and J is TRBJ1-1; D is undetermined. The germline gives CDR1 SGHTA, CDR2 FQGTGA. This CDR3 comprises 14 residues. Trimming took off 5 bases at V and 6 bases at J, with 16 bases between the two ends. CDR3 loop: CASSQGSTGAEAFF. The CDR3 region has the DNA TGTGCCAGCAGCCAAGGGAGCACTGGGGCTGAAGCTTTCTTT.

The gene calls are TRBV2 and TRBJ1-1, with D hard to call. The germline CDR1 and CDR2 sequences are SNHLY and FYNNEI. V gave up 3 bases and J gave up 1 base, with 6 bases separating them. This CDR3 contains 13 residues. The CDR3 sequence is CASSDMQNTEAFF. CDR3 in DNA: TGTGCCAGCAGTGATATGCAGAACACTGAAGCTTTCTTT.

The chain employs TRBV7-3 and TRBJ1-1; maybe TRBD1 (6 bases). Germline V gives CDR1 SGHTA, CDR2 FQGTGA. The CDR3 has 13 residues. V lost 5 bases to trimming and J lost 1 base, with 8 bases between them. The CDR3 here is CASSQGPNTEAFF. CDR3 in DNA: TGTGCCAGCAGCCAGGGGCCGAACACTGAAGCTTTCTTT.

This clone showed up just once. This rearrangement joins TRBV19 to TRBJ1-1, with D maybe TRBD1 (5 bases). V lost 4 bases to trimming and J lost 7 bases, with 10 bases between them. Germline V gene sequence: CDR1 LNHDA, CDR2 SQIVND (reference sequence). The CDR3 sequence is 12 residues long. This CDR3 is CASSTGLIEAFF. CDR3 nucleotides: TGTGCCAGTAGTACAGGGTTAATTGAAGCTTTCTTT.

This clone was seen a single time. The chain couples TRBV11-3 to TRBJ2-1; TRBD2 matches 9 bases. Germline V gene sequence: CDR1 SGHNT, CDR2 YENEEA. This CDR3 is 16 amino acids long. The V and J ends lost 1 base and 2 bases, in that order; junction bases with no gene match: 3. The chain's CDR3 is CASSLVAGDPYNEQFF. CDR3 coding DNA: TGTGCCAGCAGCTTAGTAGCGGGAGATCCCTACAATGAGCAGTTCTTC. Drawing the rest from reference TRBV11-3 and TRBJ2-1, the complete variable domain is EAGVVQSPRYKIIEKKQPVAFWCNPISGHNTLYWYLQNLGQGPELLIRYENEEAVDDSQLPKDRFSAERLKGVDSTLKIQPAELGDSAVYLCASSLVAGDPYNEQFFGPGTRLTVL.

V and J are TRBV28 and TRBJ1-5; D not resolved. This CDR3 region has 14 residues. V lost 4 bases to trimming and J lost 9 bases, with 16 bases between them. Germline CDR1 MDHEN, CDR2 SYDVKM. The CDR3: CASSYTLGITPQHF. CDR3 DNA: TGTGCCAGCAGTTACACCCTCGGGATCACGCCCCAGCATTTT. Full variable domain (missing parts from reference TRBV28 and TRBJ1-5): DVKVTQSSRYLVKRTGEKVFLECVQDMDHENMFWYRQDPGLGLRLIYFSYDVKMKEKGDIPEGYSVSREKKERFSLILESASTNQTSMYLCASSYTLGITPQHFGDGTRLSIL.

The rearrangement uses TRBV4-3 and TRBJ1-2; no definite D call. Per germline, CDR1 LGHNA and CDR2 YSLEER. CDR3 length: 16 amino acids. Trimming removed 3 bases from V and 4 bases from J, with 18 bases in between. CDR3 residues: CASSHQIREDGYGYTF. CDR3 nucleotide sequence: TGCGCCAGCAGCCACCAGATAAGGGAGGATGGCTATGGCTACACCTTC.

This chain links TRBV28 with TRBJ1-5; 7 bases are shared with TRBD1. V dropped 4 bases and J dropped 0; count of bases not matched to a gene: 3. This CDR3 is 15 amino acids long. Germline CDR1 reads MDHEN; CDR2 reads SYDVKM. As DNA, the CDR3 is TGTGCCAGCAGTTCGGGACAGTATAGCAATCAGCCCCAGCATTTT. This sequence encodes CASSSGQYSNQPQHF.

This clone was seen once. The chain has TRBV18 and TRBJ2-2; TRBD1 agrees at 7 bases. The J segment lost 6 bases and the V segment lost 3 bases, leaving 7 bases of the junction unmatched. Germline CDR1 reads KGHSH; CDR2 reads LQKENI. The CDR3 totals 15 residues. CDR3 sequence: CASSPDRAGPGELFF. The CDR3 DNA is TGTGCCAGCTCACCCGACAGGGCGGGCCCCGGGGAGCTGTTTTTT.

The chain links TRBV18 to TRBJ1-6, with D perhaps matching TRBD1 (6 bases). V dropped 2 bases and J dropped 7 bases, with 15 bases sitting between them. Germline V lookup: CDR1 KGHSH, CDR2 LQKENI. This CDR3 comprises 16 residues. In DNA, the CDR3 is TGTGCCAGCTCACCAAACCCCGGGACACCAAATTCACCCCTCCACTTT. As protein: CASSPNPGTPNSPLHF.

This clone was counted between two and nine times. This chain connects TRBV24-1 to TRBJ1-1; D gene uncertain. Germline assignment: CDR1 KGHDR and CDR2 SFDVKD. The CDR3 consists of 13 residues. Trimming left V 7 bases short and J 1 base short, with 9 bases between. CDR3 loop: CATRSNGNTEAFF. CDR3 DNA: TGTGCCACCAGGAGCAACGGGAACACTGAAGCTTTCTTT.

DNA for the CDR3: TGTGCCAGCAGCCCTCCTCCGCGGGGACTAGTTTCCTACGAGCAGTACTTC. Translated, it gives CASSPPPRGLVSYEQYF. The chain links TRBV9 to TRBJ2-7, with TRBD2 matching over 8 bases. CDR3 length: 17 residues. The V segment lost 4 bases and the J segment 1 base; nucleotides outside the gene matches: 13. CDR1 and CDR2 (germline): SGDLS, YYNGEE.

V is TRBV3-1 (or the pseudogene TRBV3-2) and J is TRBJ2-7, with D perhaps TRBD2 (6 bases). The CDR3 is 14 amino acids. The ends were cut back, 1 base at V and 3 bases at J, with 10 bases in the middle. Germline lookup yields CDR1 LGHDT and CDR2 YNNKEL (reference sequence). The CDR3 bases are TGTGCCAGCAGCCAAGGCTCGGGAGTCTACGAGCAGTACTTC. Translated: CASSQGSGVYEQYF.

In its sample, this clone was seen once. The rearrangement joins TRBV14 to TRBJ1-1; 8 nucleotides match TRBD1. CDR3 size: 16 residues. V was clipped by 1 base and J by 10 bases; unmatched bases: 14. The germline CDR1 and CDR2 sequences are SGHDN and FVKESK. The CDR3 nucleotides are TGTGCCAGCAGCCAAGGCTCCGGGACAGGAATGTCAGCAGCTTTCTTT. This codes for CASSQGSGTGMSAAFF.

The rearrangement joins TRBV7-2 to TRBJ2-1; no clear D gene. Germline V gene lookup returns CDR1 SGHTA and CDR2 FQGNSA. This CDR3 contains 15 residues. The ends were cut back, 4 bases at V and 0 bases at J, with 10 bases in the middle. Here the CDR3 reads CASSSTPSSYNEQFF. The CDR3 coding sequence is TGTGCCAGCAGCTCGACGCCTAGCTCCTACAATGAGCAGTTCTTC.

As regards this clone: This specimen includes other DNA sequences encoding the same CDR3. V is TRBV19 and J is TRBJ1-2; the match to TRBD1 covers 7 bases. This CDR3 region has 13 residues. Per the germline V gene, CDR1 is LNHDA and CDR2 is SQIVND (reference sequence). With 3 bases clipped from V and 4 bases from J, the junction kept 2 bases outside the gene matches. The CDR3 region has the DNA TGTGCCAGTAGTATTGGGACAGTCTATGGCTACACCTTC. Protein product: CASSIGTVYGYTF.

This clone was observed once. This chain links TRBV5-8 with TRBJ1-4, with a possible D match to TRBD1 (5 bases). The CDR3 is made up of 15 amino acids. With 3 bases removed from V and 5 bases from J, the gap between germline ends came to 14 bases. Germline loops: CDR1 SGHTS, CDR2 YDEGEE. Here the CDR3 reads CASSSSGTANEKLFF. CDR3 sequence (DNA): TGTGCCAGCAGCTCATCCGGGACGGCGAATGAAAAACTGTTTTTT.

V gene TRBV16 combines with J gene TRBJ2-7; D is undetermined. Germline CDR1 and CDR2: KGHSY and FQNENV. CDR3 length: 16 residues. The ends were cut back, 4 bases at V and 0 bases at J, with 16 bases in the middle. CDR3 nucleotides: TGTGCCAGCAGCCCGTCATCCTACACAGACTCCTACGAGCAGTACTTC. Its protein product is CASSPSSYTDSYEQYF.

Turning to this clone: This CDR3 is also generated by other DNA sequences in the sample. CDR3: CASSLRGSGNTIYF. CDR3 sequence (DNA): TGTGCCAGCAGCTTAAGGGGTTCTGGAAACACCATATATTTT. J is TRBJ1-3 and V is TRBV7-9; D perhaps matches TRBD1 (5 bases). Trimming cost V 2 bases and J 1 base, with 6 bases left between them. The CDR3 is 14 residues long. CDR1 SEHNR and CDR2 FQNEAQ come from the germline V gene (reference sequence).

J is TRBJ2-7 and V is TRBV4-1; 9 nucleotides agree with TRBD2. From germline, CDR1 is MGHRA and CDR2 YSYEKL. J was trimmed by 3 bases and V by 1 base; bases with no gene match: 7. This CDR3 is 16 amino acids long. The CDR3 DNA follows: TGCGCCAGCAGCCAAGCAGGCGCGGGAGGGCACTACGAGCAGTACTTC. It yields the protein CASSQAGAGGHYEQYF.

The rearrangement joins TRBV7-2 to TRBJ2-3, with TRBD2 as a possible D gene (5 bases). There are 13 residues in the CDR3. Between the trimmed V and J ends, which lost 2 bases and 7 bases, there was a span of 10 bases. Germline V gives CDR1 SGHTA, CDR2 FQGNSA. Written as DNA, the CDR3 is TGTGCCAGCAGCTTAAGCCGGACTCATACGCAGTATTTT. As protein: CASSLSRTHTQYF.

The chain has TRBV3-1 (or the pseudogene TRBV3-2) and TRBJ2-1; 11 bases are a match to TRBD2. V dropped 5 bases and J dropped 7; count of bases not matched to a gene: 7. The CDR3 runs 15 residues. Looked up from germline, CDR1 is LGHDT and CDR2 is YNNKEL (reference sequence). CDR3 nucleotide sequence: TGTGCCAGCAGCTTACTAGCGGGGGTACTGAATGAGCAGTTCTTC. Residues: CASSLLAGVLNEQFF.

The rearrangement uses TRBV3-1 (or the pseudogene TRBV3-2) and TRBJ1-3, with unresolved D. The CDR3 runs to 13 residues. The V and J ends lost 8 bases and 1 base respectively, with 9 bases between them. The V gene's germline CDR1 is LGHDT and CDR2 YNNKEL (reference sequence). The CDR3 bases are TGTGCCAGCCAATTGGGTTCTGGAAACACCATATATTTT. Translating gives CASQLGSGNTIYF.

V and J are TRBV4-2 and TRBJ1-6; 9 nucleotides line up with TRBD1. CDR1 LGHNA and CDR2 YNFKEQ come from the germline V gene. The CDR3 loop spans 16 amino acids. With V trimmed by 3 bases and J by 8 bases, 8 bases remained unmatched. The CDR3 region has the DNA TGTGCCAGCAGCCAGCCGGGACAGGGAGGGGATTCACCCCTCCACTTT. It yields the protein CASSQPGQGGDSPLHF.

This clone turned up a few times. The junction differs from germline at one of its ends, possibly a read error. CDR3 residues: CASCLGTQGNIQYF. The CDR3 nucleotides are TGTGCCAGCTGCTTGGGGACACAGGGTAACATTCAGTACTTC. V and J are TRBV5-6 and TRBJ2-4; a weak D match, TRBD1 (6 bases). Looked up from germline, CDR1 is SGHDT and CDR2 is YYEEEE. The CDR3 spans 14 residues.